The entry that follows covers one T cell receptor (beta chain) sequence. What it binds is not known. Trimming left V 4 bases short and J 1 base short, with 11 bases between. Germline CDR1 is SGHNT and CDR2 is YYREEE (reference sequence). The CDR3 loop spans 14 amino acids. This sample is drawn from a study of beta chain features in type 1 diabetes. The study, taken as a whole, reports: Moderate yet significant TCRB CDR3 shortening was seen in Type 1 diabetes patients in all four CD4+ subsets.

Isolated RNA was reverse transcribed in full, so expressed TCRB transcripts were sequenced. This table comes from immunoSEQ multiplex PCR, and its TCRdb copy is limited to in-frame clones, with some not included. The table shows under 350,000 clones, with around 22% occurring only once. The specimen sequenced was naive CD4+ T cells from blood. The rearrangement uses TRBV5-4 and TRBJ1-1; D remains unclear. The TCR was taken from a woman in her thirties with type 1 diabetes. For the CDR3, the DNA is TGTGCCAGCAGCGGAGACCCGGAGAACACTGAAGCTTTCTTT. Residues: CASSGDPENTEAFF.